These 23 T cell receptor beta chains were all obtained from the same sample, sequenced in a study of cytomegalovirus exposure and HLA in healthy donors. Sequencing used immunoSEQ multiplex PCR; TCRdb keeps in-frame clones, though not all of them. The data hold some 110,000 clones, with less than 90% observed a single time. Sequencing input: PBMCs. Receptors originate from a woman aged 18-29 years in good health and CMV-seropositive.

The genes are TRBV5-5 and TRBJ2-7; D may be TRBD1 (5 bases). CDR1 and CDR2 (germline): SGHKS, YYEKEE (reference sequence). This CDR3 contains 13 residues. V lost 4 bases and J 3 bases, leaving 11 bases between the germline ends. In DNA, the CDR3 is TGTGCCAGCAGCGCCATTACAGGCTACGAGCAGTACGTC. Protein sequence: CASSAITGYEQYV.

The chain recombines TRBV25-1 with TRBJ2-7; a weak D match, TRBD2 (7 bases). Germline V lookup: CDR1 MGHDK, CDR2 SYGVNS. CDR3 length: 15 amino acids. With 2 bases removed from V and 5 bases from J, the gap between germline ends came to 16 bases. The CDR3 sequence: CASSEISGGAHEQYF. CDR3 coding DNA: TGTGCCAGCAGTGAAATTAGTGGGGGGGCCCACGAGCAGTACTTC.

This chain connects TRBV5-8 to TRBJ2-3; the match to TRBD2 covers 9 bases. The CDR3 loop spans 16 amino acids. The trim removed 4 bases at V and 8 bases at J, leaving 14 bases unmatched. Per the germline V gene, CDR1 is SGHTS and CDR2 is YDEGEE. The CDR3 reads CASSVDPLAGKTTQYF. The DNA for the CDR3 is TGTGCCAGCAGCGTTGATCCCCTAGCGGGGAAGACTACGCAGTATTTT.

V and J are TRBV5-6 and TRBJ2-3, with D maybe TRBD1 (5 bases). The V end was cut by 2 bases, the J end by 3 bases, with 10 bases between. The germline CDR1 and CDR2 sequences are SGHDT and YYEEEE. The CDR3 runs to 14 residues. The CDR3 protein is CASSFRQLTDTQYF. The DNA of the CDR3 is TGTGCCAGCAGCTTCCGACAGTTAACAGATACGCAGTATTTT.

This sequence joins TRBV10-1 and TRBJ1-1; 7 bases agree with TRBD1. Germline CDR1 is WNHNN and CDR2 is SYGVQD (reference sequence). Trimming took 6 bases from V and 1 from J; bases not matched to a gene: 2. The CDR3 has 13 residues. CDR3 nucleotides: TGCGCCAGCAGGGGGACAGCGAACACTGAAGCTTTCTTT. Amino acid sequence: CASRGTANTEAFF.

The chain has TRBV19 and TRBJ1-5; perhaps TRBD1 as D (5 bases). Per the germline V gene, CDR1 is LNHDA and CDR2 is SQIVND (reference sequence). V lost 4 bases and J 2 bases, leaving 12 bases between the germline ends. The CDR3 runs 15 residues. The CDR3 spells CASSNDRGGNQPQHF. The DNA for the CDR3 is TGTGCCAGTAGTAACGATAGGGGCGGCAATCAGCCCCAGCATTTT.

The chain uses TRBV6-1 and TRBJ2-5, with a possible D match to TRBD2 (5 bases). The CDR3 is made up of 14 amino acids. Trimming left V 3 bases short and J 2 bases short, with 10 bases between. Germline V gene data show CDR1 as MNHNS and CDR2 as SASEGT. CDR3 DNA sequence: TGTGCCAGCAGTGATGCGGGTGCACAAGAGACCCAGTACTTC. Translation gives CASSDAGAQETQYF.

The chain recombines TRBV6-1 with TRBJ1-1; D perhaps matches TRBD1 (5 bases). Trimming took off 2 bases at V and 9 bases at J, with 10 bases between the two ends. Germline V lookup: CDR1 MNHNS, CDR2 SASEGT. This CDR3 is built from 12 residues. CDR3 sequence: CASSETGRKAFF. CDR3 coding DNA: TGTGCCAGCAGTGAAACAGGAAGAAAAGCTTTCTTT.

The CDR3 sequence: CASSRGLAENTGELFF. The CDR3 region has the DNA TGTGCCAGCAGCAGGGGACTAGCGGAAAACACCGGGGAGCTGTTTTTT. J is TRBJ2-2 and V is TRBV7-6; 11 bases align to TRBD2. Germline values: CDR1 SGHVS, CDR2 FNYEAQ. Germline trimming cut 5 bases from V and 2 bases from J; bases unmatched to any gene: 4. The CDR3 is 16 residues long.

V and J are TRBV7-2 and TRBJ2-1; 14 nucleotides line up with TRBD2. The CDR3 runs 19 residues. J lost 0 bases, V lost 7 bases, and 11 bases had no gene match. CDR1 SGHTA and CDR2 FQGNSA come from the germline V gene. The CDR3 spells CASTPPGTSGGNSYNEQFF. CDR3 nucleotide sequence: TGTGCCAGCACCCCGCCCGGGACTAGCGGGGGAAACTCCTACAATGAGCAGTTCTTC.

This chain connects TRBV7-8 to TRBJ1-1; D might be TRBD1 (5 bases). Trimming cost V 2 bases and J 0 bases, with 13 bases left between them. The CDR3 sequence is 16 residues long. The germline gives CDR1 SGHVS, CDR2 FQNEAQ. The CDR3 is CASSLRGERMNTEAFF. Written as DNA, the CDR3 is TGTGCCAGCAGCTTACGGGGGGAACGAATGAACACTGAAGCTTTCTTT.

This chain uses TRBV10-3 with TRBJ2-2; TRBD2 is a possible D gene (5 bases). CDR1 and CDR2 from the germline V gene are ENHRY and SYGVKD. CDR3 length equals 12 residues. The ends were cut back, 10 bases at V and 0 bases at J, with 6 bases in the middle. CDR3 DNA: TGTGCCAGCGGGCCGAACACCGGGGAGCTGTTTTTT. Encoded protein: CASGPNTGELFF.

The chain is built from TRBV7-2 and TRBJ1-2, with D uncertain. The CDR3 covers 14 residues. Germline assignment: CDR1 SGHTA and CDR2 FQGNSA. Trimming cost V 7 bases and J 3 bases, with 15 bases left between them. DNA of the CDR3: TGTGCCAGCAACGAGAACCCCGGGGACTATGGCTACACCTTC. Protein product: CASNENPGDYGYTF.

The gene calls are TRBV5-4 and TRBJ2-3; 9 nucleotides match TRBD2. The CDR3 length is 16 residues. Germline CDR1 is SGHNT and CDR2 is YYREEE (reference sequence). V trimming: 0 bases; J trimming: 2 bases; junction bases outside the gene matches: 4. Written as DNA, the CDR3 is TGTGCCAGCAGCTTGGCCAGCGGGGGGTCCACAGATACGCAGTATTTT. It yields the protein CASSLASGGSTDTQYF.

The chain couples TRBV4-1 to TRBJ2-1; 10 nucleotides line up with TRBD2. V was clipped by 1 base and J by 4 bases; unmatched bases: 4. Germline lookup yields CDR1 MGHRA and CDR2 YSYEKL. CDR3 length equals 16 residues. The DNA of the CDR3 is TGCGCCAGCAGCCAAGGGGCTAGCGGGGGTTACAATGAGCAGTTCTTC. It specifies CASSQGASGGYNEQFF.

The chain recombines TRBV4-1 with TRBJ2-2; perhaps TRBD2 as D (5 bases). Trimming stripped 3 bases from V and 5 bases from J, with 13 bases between. This CDR3 is built from 15 residues. Germline CDR1 is MGHRA and CDR2 is YSYEKL. This CDR3 reads CASSQAEGKTGELFF. The CDR3 nucleotides are TGCGCCAGCAGCCAGGCAGAGGGTAAAACCGGGGAGCTGTTTTTT.

The genes are TRBV10-2 and TRBJ1-5, with D unclear. The CDR3 runs to 15 residues. V was pared by 6 bases and J by 2 bases, with 14 bases between. Germline lookup yields CDR1 WSHSY and CDR2 SAAADI. CDR3 bases: TGCGCCAGCAGCCCAGTCGTGGGCGGCAATCAGCCCCAGCATTTT. Residues: CASSPVVGGNQPQHF.

The J gene is TRBJ2-1, the V gene TRBV9, with TRBD2 matching over 10 bases. Germline V gene sequence: CDR1 SGDLS, CDR2 YYNGEE. With V trimmed by 4 bases and J by 3 bases, 10 bases remained unmatched. The CDR3 has 17 residues. CDR3 nucleotide sequence: TGTGCCAGCAGCCCACGTCCCAGCGGGGGGGTCTACAATGAGCAGTTCTTC. Translating gives CASSPRPSGGVYNEQFF.

The chain employs TRBV5-5 and TRBJ2-3; D is possibly TRBD1 (5 bases). This CDR3 comprises 14 residues. The germline V gene has CDR1 SGHKS and CDR2 YYEKEE (reference sequence). Trimming stripped 3 bases from V and 4 bases from J, with 12 bases between. The DNA for the CDR3 is TGTGCCAGCAGCTCCCGTCAGGGCGCAGATACGCAGTATTTT. It is translated as CASSSRQGADTQYF.

The J gene is TRBJ1-5, the V gene TRBV19, with TRBD1 as a possible D gene (5 bases). This CDR3 has 14 residues. The ends were cut back, 5 bases at V and 3 bases at J, with 11 bases in the middle. Per germline, CDR1 LNHDA and CDR2 SQIVND (reference sequence). The CDR3 DNA sequence: TGTGCCAGTAGTCCAGGGATTAACAATCAGCCCCAGCATTTT. Its protein product is CASSPGINNQPQHF.

V and J are TRBV6-5 and TRBJ1-1; 10 bases align to TRBD1. J lost 5 bases, V lost 6 bases, and 6 bases had no gene match. Germline assignment: CDR1 MNHEY and CDR2 SVGAGI. This CDR3 comprises 14 residues. The CDR3 DNA is TGTGCCAGCAGCCTCAGGGGACAGGGGACTGAAGCTTTCTTT. Translated: CASSLRGQGTEAFF.

J is TRBJ1-1 and V is TRBV11-2; D gene unclear. Germline V gene sequence: CDR1 SGHAT, CDR2 FQNNGV. The CDR3 runs to 14 residues. Trimming removed 4 bases from V and 3 bases from J, with 12 bases in between. The CDR3 protein is CASSSLNFDTEAFF. The CDR3 DNA is TGTGCCAGCAGCTCATTAAACTTTGACACTGAAGCTTTCTTT.

The count of this clone is one. This CDR3 is CASSQDQAASYNEQFF. The CDR3 DNA sequence: TGCGCCAGCAGCCAAGATCAGGCAGCCTCCTACAATGAGCAGTTCTTC. This chain links TRBV4-1 with TRBJ2-1; D is unresolved. The V and J ends lost 0 bases and 0 bases respectively, with 9 bases between them. The germline V gene encodes CDR1 MGHRA and CDR2 YSYEKL. The CDR3 is made up of 16 amino acids.